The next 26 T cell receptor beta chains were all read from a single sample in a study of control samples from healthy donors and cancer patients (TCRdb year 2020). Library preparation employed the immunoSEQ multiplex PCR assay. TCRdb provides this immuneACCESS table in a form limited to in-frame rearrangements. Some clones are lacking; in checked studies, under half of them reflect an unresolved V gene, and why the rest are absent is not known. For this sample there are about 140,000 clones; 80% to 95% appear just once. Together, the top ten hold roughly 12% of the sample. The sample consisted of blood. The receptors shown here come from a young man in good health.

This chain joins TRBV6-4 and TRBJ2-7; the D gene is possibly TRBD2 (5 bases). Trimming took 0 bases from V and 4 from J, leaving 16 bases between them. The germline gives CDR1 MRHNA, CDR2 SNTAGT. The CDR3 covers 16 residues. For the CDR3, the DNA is TGTGCCAGCAGTGACTCGAGCACTAGTATATCTTACGAGCAGTACTTC. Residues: CASSDSSTSISYEQYF.

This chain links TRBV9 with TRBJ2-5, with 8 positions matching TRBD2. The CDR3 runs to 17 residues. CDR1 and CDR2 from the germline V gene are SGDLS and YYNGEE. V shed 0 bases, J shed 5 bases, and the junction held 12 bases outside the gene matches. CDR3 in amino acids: CASSVEGSGSPRETQYF. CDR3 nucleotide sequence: TGTGCCAGCAGCGTAGAAGGGAGCGGGAGTCCACGGGAGACCCAGTACTTC.

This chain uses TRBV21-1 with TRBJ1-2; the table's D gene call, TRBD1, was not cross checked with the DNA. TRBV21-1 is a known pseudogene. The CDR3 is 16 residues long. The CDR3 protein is CASSGHIGQGPHGYTF. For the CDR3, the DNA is TGTGCCAGCAGCGGGCATATTGGTCAGGGCCCCCATGGCTACACCTTC.

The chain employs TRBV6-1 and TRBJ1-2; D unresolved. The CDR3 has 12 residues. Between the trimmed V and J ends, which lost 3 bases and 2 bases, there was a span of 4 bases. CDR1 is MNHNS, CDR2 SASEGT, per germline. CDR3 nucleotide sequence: TGTGCCAGCAGTGACAGCAACTATGGCTACACCTTC. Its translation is CASSDSNYGYTF.

Written as DNA, the CDR3 is TGTGCCAGCAGAAGGTCTACAGCCTACGAGCAGTACTTC. It is translated as CASRRSTAYEQYF. The genes are TRBV7-9 and TRBJ2-7; the D is unclear. Germline V gene lookup returns CDR1 SEHNR and CDR2 FQNEAQ (reference sequence). Trimming pared 6 bases from V and 2 bases from J, leaving 11 bases between. The CDR3 is 13 amino acids.

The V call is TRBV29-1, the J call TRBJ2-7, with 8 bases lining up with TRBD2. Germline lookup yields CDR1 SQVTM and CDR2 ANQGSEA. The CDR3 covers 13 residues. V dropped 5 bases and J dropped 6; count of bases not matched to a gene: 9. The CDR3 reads CSVIRTSLGEQYF. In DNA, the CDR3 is TGCAGCGTTATTCGGACTAGCTTAGGCGAGCAGTACTTC.

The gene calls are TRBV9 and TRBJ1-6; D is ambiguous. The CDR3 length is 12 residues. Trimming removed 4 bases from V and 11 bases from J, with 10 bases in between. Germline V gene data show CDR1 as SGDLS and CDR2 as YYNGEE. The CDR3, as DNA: TGTGCCAGCAGCTACGATCGGGCACCCCTCCACTTT. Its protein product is CASSYDRAPLHF.

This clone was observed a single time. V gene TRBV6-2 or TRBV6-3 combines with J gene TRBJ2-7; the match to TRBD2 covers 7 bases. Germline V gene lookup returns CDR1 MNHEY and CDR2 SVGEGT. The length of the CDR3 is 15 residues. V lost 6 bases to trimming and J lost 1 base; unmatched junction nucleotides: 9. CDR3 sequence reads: CASSPRLAASYEQYF. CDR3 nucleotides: TGTGCCAGCAGCCCTCGACTAGCAGCTTCCTACGAGCAGTACTTC.

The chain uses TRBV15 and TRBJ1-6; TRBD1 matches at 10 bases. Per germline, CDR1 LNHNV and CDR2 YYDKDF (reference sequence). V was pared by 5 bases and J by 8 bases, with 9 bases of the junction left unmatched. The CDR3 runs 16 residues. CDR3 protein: CATSSRRQGAYSPLHF. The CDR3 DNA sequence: TGTGCCACCAGCTCAAGACGACAGGGGGCTTATTCACCCCTCCACTTT.

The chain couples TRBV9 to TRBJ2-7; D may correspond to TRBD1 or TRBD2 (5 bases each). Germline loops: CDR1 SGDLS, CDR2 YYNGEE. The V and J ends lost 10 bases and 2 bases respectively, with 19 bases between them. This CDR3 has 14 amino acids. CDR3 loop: CASSPGTPPYEQYF. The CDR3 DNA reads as TGTGCCTCCAGCCCAGGGACCCCACCCTACGAGCAGTACTTC.

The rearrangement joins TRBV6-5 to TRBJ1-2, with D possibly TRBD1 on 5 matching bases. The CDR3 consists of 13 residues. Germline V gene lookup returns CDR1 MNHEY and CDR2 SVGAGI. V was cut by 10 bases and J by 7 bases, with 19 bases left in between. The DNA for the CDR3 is TGTGCCACCCGAAATGCAGTAGGGGCTGGCTACACCTTC. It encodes CATRNAVGAGYTF.

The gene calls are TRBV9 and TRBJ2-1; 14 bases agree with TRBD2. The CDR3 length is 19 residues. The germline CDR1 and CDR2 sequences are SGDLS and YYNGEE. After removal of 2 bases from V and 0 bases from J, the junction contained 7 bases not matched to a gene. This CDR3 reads CASSVGLAGAGSSYNEQFF. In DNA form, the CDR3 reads TGTGCCAGCAGCGTGGGACTAGCGGGGGCAGGGAGCTCCTACAATGAGCAGTTCTTC.

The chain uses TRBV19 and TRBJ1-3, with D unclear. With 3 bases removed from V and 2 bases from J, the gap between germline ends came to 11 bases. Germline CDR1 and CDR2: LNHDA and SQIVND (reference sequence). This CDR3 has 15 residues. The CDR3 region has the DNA TGTGCCAGTAGTATCACGAATTGGGCTGGAAACACCATATATTTT. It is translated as CASSITNWAGNTIYF.

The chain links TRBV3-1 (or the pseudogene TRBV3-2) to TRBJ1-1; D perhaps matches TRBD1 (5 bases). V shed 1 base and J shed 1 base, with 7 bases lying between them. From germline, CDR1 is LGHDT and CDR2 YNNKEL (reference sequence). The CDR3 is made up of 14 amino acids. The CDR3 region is CASSQVTGNTEAFF. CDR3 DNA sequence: TGTGCCAGCAGCCAAGTCACAGGGAACACTGAAGCTTTCTTT.

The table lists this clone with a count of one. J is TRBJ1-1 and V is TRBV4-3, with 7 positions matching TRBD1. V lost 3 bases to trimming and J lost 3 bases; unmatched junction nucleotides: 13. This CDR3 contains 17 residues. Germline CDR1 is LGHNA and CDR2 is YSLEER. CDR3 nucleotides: TGCGCCAGCAGCCAGGCCAACAGGGGAAGTATCCACACTGAAGCTTTCTTT. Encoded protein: CASSQANRGSIHTEAFF.

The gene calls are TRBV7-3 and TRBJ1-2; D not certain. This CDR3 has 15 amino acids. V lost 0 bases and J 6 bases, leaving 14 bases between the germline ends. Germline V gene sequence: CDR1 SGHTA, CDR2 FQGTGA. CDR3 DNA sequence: TGTGCCAGCAGCTTAACGCGCGGAGATCGGGATGGCTACACCTTC. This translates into CASSLTRGDRDGYTF.

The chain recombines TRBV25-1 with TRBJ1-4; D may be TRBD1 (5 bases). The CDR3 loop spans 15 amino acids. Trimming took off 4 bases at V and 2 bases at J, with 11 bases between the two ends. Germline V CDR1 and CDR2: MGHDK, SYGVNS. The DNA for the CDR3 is TGTGCCAGCAGTGTCAGGGCTTCTACTAATGAAAAACTGTTTTTT. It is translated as CASSVRASTNEKLFF.

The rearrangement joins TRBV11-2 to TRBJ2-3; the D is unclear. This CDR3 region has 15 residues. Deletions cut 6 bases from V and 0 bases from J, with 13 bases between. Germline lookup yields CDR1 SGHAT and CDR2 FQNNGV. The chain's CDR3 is CASRHPLESTDTQYF. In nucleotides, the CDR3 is TGTGCCAGCAGACACCCCCTGGAGAGCACAGATACGCAGTATTTT.

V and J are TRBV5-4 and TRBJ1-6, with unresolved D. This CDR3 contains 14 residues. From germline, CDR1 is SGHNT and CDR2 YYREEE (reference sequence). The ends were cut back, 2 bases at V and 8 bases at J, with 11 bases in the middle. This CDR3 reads CASSFGVLDSPLHF. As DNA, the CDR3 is TGTGCCAGCAGCTTTGGGGTCTTGGATTCACCCCTCCACTTT. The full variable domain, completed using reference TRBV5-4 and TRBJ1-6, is ETGVTQSPTHLIKTRGQQVTLRCSSQSGHNTVSWYQQALGQGPQFIFQYYREEENGRGNFPPRFSGLQFPNYSSELNVNALELDDSALYLCASSFGVLDSPLHFGNGTRLTVT.

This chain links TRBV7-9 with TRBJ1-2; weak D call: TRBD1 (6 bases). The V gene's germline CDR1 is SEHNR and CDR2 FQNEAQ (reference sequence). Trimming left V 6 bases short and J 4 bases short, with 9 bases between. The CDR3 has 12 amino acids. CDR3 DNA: TGTGCCAGCAGTGAGGGGGTCTATGGCTACACCTTC. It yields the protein CASSEGVYGYTF.

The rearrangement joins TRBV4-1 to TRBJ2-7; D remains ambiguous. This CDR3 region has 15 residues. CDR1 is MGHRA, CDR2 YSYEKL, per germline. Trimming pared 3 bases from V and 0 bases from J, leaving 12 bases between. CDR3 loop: CASSQFASLSYEQYF. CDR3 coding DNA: TGCGCCAGCAGCCAGTTCGCCTCCCTCTCCTACGAGCAGTACTTC.

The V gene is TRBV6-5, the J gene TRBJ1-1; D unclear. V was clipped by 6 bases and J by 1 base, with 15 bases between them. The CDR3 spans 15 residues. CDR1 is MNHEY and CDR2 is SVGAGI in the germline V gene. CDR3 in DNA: TGTGCCAGCAGGCGCGGTGGCCCTGGGAACACTGAAGCTTTCTTT. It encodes CASRRGGPGNTEAFF.

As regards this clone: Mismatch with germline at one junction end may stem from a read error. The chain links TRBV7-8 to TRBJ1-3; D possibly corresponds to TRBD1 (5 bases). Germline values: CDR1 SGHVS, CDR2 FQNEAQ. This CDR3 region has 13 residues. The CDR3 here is CASSQGVNGPSKF. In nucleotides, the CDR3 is TGTGCCAGCAGCCAAGGGGTCAATGGACCAAGTAAATTT.

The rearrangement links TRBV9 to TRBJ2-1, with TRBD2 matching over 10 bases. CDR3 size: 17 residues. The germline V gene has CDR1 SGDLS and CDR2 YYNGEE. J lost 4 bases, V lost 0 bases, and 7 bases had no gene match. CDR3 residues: CASSVDPAGGGYNEQFF. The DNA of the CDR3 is TGTGCCAGCAGCGTAGACCCAGCGGGAGGGGGTTACAATGAGCAGTTCTTC.

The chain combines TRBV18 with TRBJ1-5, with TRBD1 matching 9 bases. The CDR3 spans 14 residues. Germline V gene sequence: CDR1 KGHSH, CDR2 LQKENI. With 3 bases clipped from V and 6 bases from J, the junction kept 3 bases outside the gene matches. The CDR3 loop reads CASSPGTGIQPQHF. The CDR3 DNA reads TGTGCCAGCTCACCGGGGACAGGGATTCAGCCCCAGCATTTT. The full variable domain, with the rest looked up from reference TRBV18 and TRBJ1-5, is NAGVMQNPRHLVRRRGQEARLRCSPMKGHSHVYWYRQLPEEGLKFMVYLQKENIIDESGMPKERFSAEFPKEGPSILRIQQVVRGDSAAYFCASSPGTGIQPQHFGDGTRLSIL.

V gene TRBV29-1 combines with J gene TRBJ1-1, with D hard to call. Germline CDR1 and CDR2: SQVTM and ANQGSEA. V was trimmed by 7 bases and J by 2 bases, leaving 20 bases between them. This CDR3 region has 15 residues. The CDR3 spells CSARWVERPNTEAFF. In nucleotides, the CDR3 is TGCAGCGCCCGGTGGGTTGAAAGACCTAACACTGAAGCTTTCTTT.